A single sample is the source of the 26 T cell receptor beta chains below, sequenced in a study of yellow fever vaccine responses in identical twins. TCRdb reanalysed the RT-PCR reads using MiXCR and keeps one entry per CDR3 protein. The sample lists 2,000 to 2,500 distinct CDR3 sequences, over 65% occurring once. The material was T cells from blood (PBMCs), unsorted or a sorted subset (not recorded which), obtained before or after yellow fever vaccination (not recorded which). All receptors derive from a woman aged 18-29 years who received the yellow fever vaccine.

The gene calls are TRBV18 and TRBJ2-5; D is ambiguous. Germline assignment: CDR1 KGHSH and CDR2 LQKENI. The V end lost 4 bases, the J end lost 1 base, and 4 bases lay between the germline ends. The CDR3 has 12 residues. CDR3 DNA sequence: TGTGCCAGCTCACTAGCCCAAGAGACCCAGTACTTC. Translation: CASSLAQETQYF.

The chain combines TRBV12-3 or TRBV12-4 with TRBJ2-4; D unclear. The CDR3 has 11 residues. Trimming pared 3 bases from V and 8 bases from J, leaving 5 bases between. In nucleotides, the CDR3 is TGTGCCAGCAGTTTTTACGACATTCAGTACTTC. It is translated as CASSFYDIQYF.

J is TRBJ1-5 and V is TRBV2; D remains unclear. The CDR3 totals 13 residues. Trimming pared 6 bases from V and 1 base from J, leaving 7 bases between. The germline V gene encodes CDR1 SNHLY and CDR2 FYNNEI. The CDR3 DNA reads TGTGCCAGCAGCTCGAAAAGCAATCAGCCCCAGCATTTT. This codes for CASSSKSNQPQHF. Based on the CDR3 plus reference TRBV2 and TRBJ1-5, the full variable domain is EPEVTQTPSHQVTQMGQEVILRCVPISNHLYFYWYRQILGQKVEFLVSFYNNEISEKSEIFDDQFSVERPDGSNFTLKIRSTKLEDSAMYFCASSSKSNQPQHFGDGTRLSIL.

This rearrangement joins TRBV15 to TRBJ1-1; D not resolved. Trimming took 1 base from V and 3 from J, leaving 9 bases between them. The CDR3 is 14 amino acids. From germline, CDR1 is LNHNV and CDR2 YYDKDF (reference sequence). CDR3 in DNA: TGTGCCACCAGCAGAGGTTTTACGGACACTGAAGCTTTCTTT. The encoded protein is CATSRGFTDTEAFF.

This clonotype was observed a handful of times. This chain's CDR3 is CASSQGPVQPYGYTF. CDR3 bases: TGCGCCAGCAGCCAAGGGCCGGTACAGCCCTATGGCTACACCTTC. The gene calls are TRBV4-1 and TRBJ1-2; D uncertain. This CDR3 has 15 amino acids. The V gene's germline CDR1 is MGHRA and CDR2 YSYEKL. V was pared by 1 base and J by 4 bases, with 13 bases between.

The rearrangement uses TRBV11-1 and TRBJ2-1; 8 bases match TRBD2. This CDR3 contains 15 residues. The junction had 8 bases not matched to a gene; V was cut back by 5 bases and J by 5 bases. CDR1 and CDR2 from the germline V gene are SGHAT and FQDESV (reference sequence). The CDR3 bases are TGTGCCAGCAGCATAGTCCGAGCGGGGGACAATGAGCAGTTCTTC. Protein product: CASSIVRAGDNEQFF.

The CDR3 sequence: CASSIRANTEAFF. The DNA for the CDR3 is TGCGCCAGCAGCATCAGGGCGAACACTGAAGCTTTCTTT. The rearrangement joins TRBV5-1 to TRBJ1-1; a possible D gene is TRBD1 (5 bases). V was pared by 4 bases and J by 1 base, with 8 bases between. Germline-derived CDR1 and CDR2 are SGHRS and YFSETQ. This CDR3 region has 13 residues.

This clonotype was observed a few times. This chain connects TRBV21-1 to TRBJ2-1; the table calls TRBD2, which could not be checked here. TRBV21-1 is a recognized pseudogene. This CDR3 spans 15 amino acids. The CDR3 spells CASSNYTSGANEQFF. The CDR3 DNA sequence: TGTGCCAGCAGCAATTACACTAGCGGGGCGAATGAGCAGTTCTTC.

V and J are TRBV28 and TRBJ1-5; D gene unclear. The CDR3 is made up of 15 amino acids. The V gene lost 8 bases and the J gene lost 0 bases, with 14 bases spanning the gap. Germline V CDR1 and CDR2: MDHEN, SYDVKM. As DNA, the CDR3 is TGTGCCAGCTCGATACAAGATTATAGCAATCAGCCCCAGCATTTT. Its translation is CASSIQDYSNQPQHF.

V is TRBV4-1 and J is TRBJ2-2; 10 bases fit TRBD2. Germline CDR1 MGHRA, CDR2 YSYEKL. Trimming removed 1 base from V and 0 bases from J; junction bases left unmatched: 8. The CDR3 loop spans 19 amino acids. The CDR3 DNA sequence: TGCGCCAGCAGCCAAGTGGGGCTAGCGGGGGCCTCGAACACCGGGGAGCTGTTTTTT. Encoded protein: CASSQVGLAGASNTGELFF.

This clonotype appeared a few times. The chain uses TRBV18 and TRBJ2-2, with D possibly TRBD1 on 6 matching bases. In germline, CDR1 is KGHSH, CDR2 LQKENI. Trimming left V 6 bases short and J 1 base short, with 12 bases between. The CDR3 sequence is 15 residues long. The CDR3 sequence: CASSIGQLNTGELFF. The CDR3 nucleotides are TGTGCCAGCTCCATAGGACAGCTGAACACCGGGGAGCTGTTTTTT.

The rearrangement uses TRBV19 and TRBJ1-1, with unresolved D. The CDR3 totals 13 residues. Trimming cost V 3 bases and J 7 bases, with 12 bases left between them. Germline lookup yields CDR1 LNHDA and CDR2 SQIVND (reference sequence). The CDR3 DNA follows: TGTGCCAGTAGTATGGGTCCGGGGTTTGAAGCTTTCTTT. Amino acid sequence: CASSMGPGFEAFF. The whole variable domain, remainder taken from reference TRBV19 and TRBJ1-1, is DGGITQSPKYLFRKEGQNVTLSCEQNLNHDAMYWYRQDPGQGLRLIYYSQIVNDFQKGDIAEGYSVSREKKESFPLTVTSAQKNPTAFYLCASSMGPGFEAFFGQGTRLTVV.

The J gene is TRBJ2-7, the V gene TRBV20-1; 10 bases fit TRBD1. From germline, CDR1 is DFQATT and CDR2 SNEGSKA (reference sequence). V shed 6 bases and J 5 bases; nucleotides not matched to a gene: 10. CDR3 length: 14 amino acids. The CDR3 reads CSATWTGGLDEQYV. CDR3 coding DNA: TGCAGTGCCACCTGGACAGGGGGGCTCGACGAGCAGTACGTC.

The CDR3 sequence is CSARDDLYEQYF. The DNA of the CDR3 is TGCAGTGCTAGGGATGATCTCTACGAGCAGTACTTC. The chain has TRBV20-1 and TRBJ2-7; D is unresolved. Germline CDR1 DFQATT, CDR2 SNEGSKA (reference sequence). This CDR3 region has 12 residues. The V end was cut by 3 bases, the J end by 3 bases, with 9 bases between.

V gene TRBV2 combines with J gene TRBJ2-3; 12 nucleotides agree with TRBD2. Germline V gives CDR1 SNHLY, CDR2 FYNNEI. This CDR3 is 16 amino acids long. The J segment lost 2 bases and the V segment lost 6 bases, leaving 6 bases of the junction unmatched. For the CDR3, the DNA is TGTGCCAGCAGGGACCGGACTAGCGGGAACACAGATACGCAGTATTTT. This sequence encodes CASRDRTSGNTDTQYF.

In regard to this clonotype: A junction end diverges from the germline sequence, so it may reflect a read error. CDR3 nucleotide sequence: TGCACCAGCAGTTTCAGGCCCCCGAACACCGGGGAGCTGTTTTTT. Its translation: CTSSFRPPNTGELFF. The chain uses TRBV27 and TRBJ2-2; D not certain. Germline V gene data show CDR1 as MNHEY and CDR2 as SMNVEV (reference sequence). This CDR3 has 15 amino acids.

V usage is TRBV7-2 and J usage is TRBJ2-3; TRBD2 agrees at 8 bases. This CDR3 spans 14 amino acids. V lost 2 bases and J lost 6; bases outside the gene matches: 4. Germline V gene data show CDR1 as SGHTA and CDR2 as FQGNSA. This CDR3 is CASSLLLAGDTQYF. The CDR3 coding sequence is TGTGCCAGCAGCTTATTATTAGCGGGGGATACGCAGTATTTT.

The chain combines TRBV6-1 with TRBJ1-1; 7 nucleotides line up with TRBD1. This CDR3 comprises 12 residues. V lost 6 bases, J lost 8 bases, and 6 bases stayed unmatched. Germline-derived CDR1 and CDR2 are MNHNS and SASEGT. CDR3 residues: CASSPQGTEAFF. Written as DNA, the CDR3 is TGTGCCAGCAGCCCACAGGGGACCGAAGCTTTCTTT.

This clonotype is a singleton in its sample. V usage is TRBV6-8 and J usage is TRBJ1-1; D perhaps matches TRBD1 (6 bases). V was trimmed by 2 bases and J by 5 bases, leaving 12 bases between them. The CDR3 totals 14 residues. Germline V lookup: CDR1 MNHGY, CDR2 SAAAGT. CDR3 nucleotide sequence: TGTGCCAGCAGTTACAAGGGGGGAAGTACTGAAGCTTTCTTT. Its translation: CASSYKGGSTEAFF.

The CDR3 coding sequence is TGTGCCAGCAGGGGAGGGGGTATGGGCACTGAAGCTTTCTTT. Translating it yields CASRGGGMGTEAFF. This chain connects TRBV6-1 to TRBJ1-1; tentatively, D is TRBD1 (6 bases). V shed 6 bases and J shed 4 bases, with 15 bases lying between them. The CDR3 totals 14 residues. The germline V gene has CDR1 MNHNS and CDR2 SASEGT.

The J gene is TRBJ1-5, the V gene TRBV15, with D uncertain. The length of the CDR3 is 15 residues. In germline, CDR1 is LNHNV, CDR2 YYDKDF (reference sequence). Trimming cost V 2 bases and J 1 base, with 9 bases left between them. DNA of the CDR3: TGTGCCACCAGCAGATGGGGAGCCAGCAATCAGCCCCAGCATTTT. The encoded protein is CATSRWGASNQPQHF.

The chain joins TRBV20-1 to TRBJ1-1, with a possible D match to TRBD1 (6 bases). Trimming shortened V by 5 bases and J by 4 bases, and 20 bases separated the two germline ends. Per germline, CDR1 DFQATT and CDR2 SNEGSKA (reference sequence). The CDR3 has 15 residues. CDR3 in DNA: TGCAGTGCTCCCGTAGTTGGGGGGGCGGGCACTGAAGCTTTCTTT. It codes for CSAPVVGGAGTEAFF.

The CDR3 protein is CASSLGGASNQPQHF. CDR3 coding DNA: TGTGCCAGCAGCTTAGGAGGGGCTAGCAATCAGCCCCAGCATTTT. The chain employs TRBV7-9 and TRBJ1-5; D is perhaps TRBD1 (5 bases). The germline V gene has CDR1 SEHNR and CDR2 FQNEAQ (reference sequence). Trimming pared 1 base from V and 0 bases from J, leaving 7 bases between. The CDR3 is 15 amino acids.

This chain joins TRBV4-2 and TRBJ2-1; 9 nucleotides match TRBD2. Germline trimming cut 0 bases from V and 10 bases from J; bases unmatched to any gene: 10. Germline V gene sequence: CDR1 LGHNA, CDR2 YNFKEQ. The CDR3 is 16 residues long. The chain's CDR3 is CASSQDGREGRVEQFF. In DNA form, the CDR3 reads TGTGCCAGCAGCCAAGATGGGCGGGAGGGCCGTGTGGAGCAGTTCTTC.

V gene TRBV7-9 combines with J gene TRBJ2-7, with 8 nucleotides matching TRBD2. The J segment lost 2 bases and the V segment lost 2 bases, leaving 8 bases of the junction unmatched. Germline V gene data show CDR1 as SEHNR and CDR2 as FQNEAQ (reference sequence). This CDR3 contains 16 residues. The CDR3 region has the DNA TGTGCCAGCAGCTTAAACCCAGCGGGAGAGACCTACGAGCAGTACTTC. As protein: CASSLNPAGETYEQYF.

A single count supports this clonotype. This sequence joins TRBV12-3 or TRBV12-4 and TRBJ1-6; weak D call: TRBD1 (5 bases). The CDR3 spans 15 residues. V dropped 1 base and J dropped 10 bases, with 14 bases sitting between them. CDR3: CASSLGQKGSSPLHF. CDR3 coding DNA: TGTGCCAGCAGTTTAGGACAGAAGGGTTCGTCACCCCTCCACTTT.